Below are 17 T cell receptor beta chains sequenced from a single sample in a study of post-analysis software for immune sequencing data (dated by TCRdb to 2015 to 2017). The research as a whole found: A handful of TRBV segments, including TRBV5-6, TRBV5-1 and TRBV20-1, were significantly more frequent in patients than controls.

Preparation of the library involved PCR. Reads for this sample came from an Illumina HiSeq 2500. To reduce PCR and sequencing biases, unique molecular identifiers were built into the TCR beta cDNA libraries. The public reads were reprocessed in TCRdb via fastp at Q25 and MiXCR, keeping in-frame beta chains. Rows merge per CDR3 protein into single entries with the most common DNA and genes. Within this sample are about 800,000 distinct CDR3 sequences, with approximately 30% of them counted one time only. Roughly 0.53% of the sample is held by the ten biggest clonotypes. These TCRs' antigens remain unknown. The source material was blood. The receptors here all came from a girl aged 10 to 17 with multiple sclerosis.

This clonotype came up a few times. The CDR3 sequence: CSANPKGIPPYNEQFF. CDR3 nucleotide sequence: TGCAGCGCCAACCCGAAGGGGATCCCTCCCTACAATGAGCAGTTCTTC. The gene calls are TRBV29-1 and TRBJ2-1, with D perhaps TRBD1 (5 bases). The V end lost 7 bases, the J end lost 2 bases, and 21 bases lay between the germline ends. Looked up from germline, CDR1 is SQVTM and CDR2 is ANQGSEA. This CDR3 has 16 amino acids.

In the case of this clonotype: A much larger clone lies one base from this, so it may be a read error. V gene TRBV28 combines with J gene TRBJ1-2; D possibly corresponds to TRBD1 (5 bases). Germline loops: CDR1 MDHEN, CDR2 SYDVKM. V lost 6 bases, J lost 2 bases, and 10 bases lay in between. This CDR3 is built from 13 residues. The CDR3 DNA is TGTGCCAGCAGCTCGGGACGGAACTATGGCTACACCTTC. This codes for CASSSGRNYGYTF.

This clonotype was observed a few times. The gene calls are TRBV3-1 and TRBJ2-7; 7 bases match TRBD1. Germline V lookup: CDR1 LGHDT, CDR2 YNNKEL (reference sequence). This CDR3 comprises 12 residues. With 3 bases clipped from V and 9 bases from J, the junction kept 5 bases outside the gene matches. The CDR3 nucleotides read TGTGCCAGCAGCCAGGGACAGTCGGTGCAGTACTTC. Amino acids: CASSQGQSVQYF.

V and J are TRBV29-1 and TRBJ2-4; either TRBD1 or TRBD2 may fit D (5 bases each). The V gene lost 4 bases and the J gene lost 4 bases, with 14 bases spanning the gap. CDR3 length equals 14 residues. CDR1 and CDR2 (germline): SQVTM, ANQGSEA. CDR3 residues: CSVVKLGEKNIQYF. The CDR3 DNA sequence: TGCAGCGTTGTGAAATTGGGGGAGAAAAACATTCAGTACTTC.

DNA of the CDR3: TGTGCCAGCAGTCTTGGGCCGGGGATGGGGGGAGAGACCCAGTACTTC. Translating it yields CASSLGPGMGGETQYF. This chain uses TRBV12-3 or TRBV12-4 with TRBJ2-5; TRBD2 might be the D (6 bases). The CDR3 totals 16 residues. The germline V and J ends were trimmed by 5 bases and 4 bases, with 20 bases remaining between them.

Regarding this clonotype: At one of its ends the junction is not consistent with the germline gene, which may arise from a read error. This chain joins TRBV12-5 and TRBJ2-1, with TRBD2 matching over 10 bases. This CDR3 has 16 amino acids. Germline CDR1 and CDR2: LGHNT and FRNRAP. In DNA, the CDR3 is TGTACTAGTGGTTTGGTCAGTAGCGGGAGGATCAATGAGCAGTTCTTC. This codes for CTSGLVSSGRINEQFF.

The chain has TRBV25-1 and TRBJ1-2; D is ambiguous. V dropped 5 bases and J dropped 2 bases, with 9 bases sitting between them. This CDR3 has 13 residues. Germline CDR1 is MGHDK and CDR2 is SYGVNS. CDR3 in amino acids: CASSNRDNYGYTF. As DNA, the CDR3 is TGTGCCAGCAGTAATAGAGACAACTATGGCTACACCTTC.

CDR3 loop: CASGGATGTRNSYEQYF. In nucleotides, the CDR3 is TGTGCCAGCGGGGGAGCAACCGGGACACGAAATTCCTACGAGCAGTACTTC. The rearrangement joins TRBV2 to TRBJ2-7; D might be TRBD1 (6 bases). The CDR3 is made up of 17 amino acids. Per germline, CDR1 SNHLY and CDR2 FYNNEI. Trimming took 8 bases from V and 1 from J, leaving 24 bases between them.

The rearrangement links TRBV7-2 to TRBJ2-7, with TRBD2 matching 12 bases. Trimming at V came to 6 bases and at J to 6 bases, leaving 9 bases not matched to a gene. The CDR3 is 15 residues long. Germline lookup yields CDR1 SGHTA and CDR2 FQGNSA. The CDR3, as DNA: TGTGCCAGCAGTTCGCTGACTAGCGGGAGTGCCGAGCAGTACTTC. Encoded protein: CASSSLTSGSAEQYF. Supplemented by reference TRBV7-2 and TRBJ2-7, the full variable domain reads GAGVSQSPSNKVTEKGKDVELRCDPISGHTALYWYRQSLGQGLEFLIYFQGNSAPDKSGLPSDRFSAERTGGSVSTLTIQRTQQEDSAVYLCASSSLTSGSAEQYFGPGTRLTVT.

The chain has TRBV6-2 or TRBV6-3 and TRBJ1-1; D is undetermined. The germline V gene encodes CDR1 MNHEY and CDR2 SVGEGT. V dropped 4 bases and J dropped 4 bases, with 10 bases sitting between them. The length of the CDR3 is 13 residues. CDR3 bases: TGTGCCAGCAGTTGGTTCAGCCGCACTGAAGCTTTCTTT. Translated: CASSWFSRTEAFF.

The J gene is TRBJ2-5, the V gene TRBV6-1; D is perhaps TRBD1 (6 bases). The DNA end is more similar to TRBJ2-7, so the J call may be wrong. Germline assignment: CDR1 MNHNS and CDR2 SASEGT. This CDR3 region has 16 residues. The CDR3 coding sequence is TGTGCCAGCCGCGTGGGACACCTCACTCCCTCCTACGAGCAGTACTTC. Protein: CASRVGHLTPSYEQYF.

This clonotype was seen many times. This chain joins TRBV20-1 and TRBJ1-2; D ambiguous. V gave up 5 bases and J gave up 5 bases, with 12 bases separating them. This CDR3 is 12 amino acids long. Germline-derived CDR1 and CDR2 are DFQATT and SNEGSKA (reference sequence). CDR3 sequence reads: CSAQRRGYGYTF. In nucleotides, the CDR3 is TGCAGTGCTCAACGACGGGGATATGGCTACACCTTC.

A remark on this clonotype: With a much larger clone just one base away, this may be a read error. The chain uses TRBV5-1 and TRBJ2-5; 8 positions agree with TRBD1. CDR1 and CDR2 from the germline V gene are SGHRS and YFSETQ. V lost 4 bases, J lost 5 bases, and 4 bases stayed unmatched. The CDR3 is 13 residues long. As DNA, the CDR3 is TGCGCCAGCAGCCCGGACAGGGCGGAGACCCAGTACTTC. This gives the protein CASSPDRAETQYF.

The chain uses TRBV29-1 and TRBJ1-2; D is possibly TRBD1 (5 bases). The CDR3 length is 13 residues. V shed 1 base and J shed 8 bases, with 14 bases lying between them. From germline, CDR1 is SQVTM and CDR2 ANQGSEA. This CDR3 reads CSVEAAVRGGYTF. CDR3 DNA sequence: TGCAGCGTTGAAGCTGCCGTCCGGGGGGGCTACACCTTC.

The count of this clonotype is one. Germline and junction disagree at one end, which may indicate a read error. The chain has TRBV7-2 and TRBJ2-5; D perhaps matches TRBD1 (6 bases). The CDR3 length is 14 residues. From germline, CDR1 is SGHTA and CDR2 FQGNSA. The CDR3 DNA follows: TGTGCCAGCAGCTTAGGCAGGGGACAAGAGGCCCAGTACTTT. It yields the protein CASSLGRGQEAQYF.

Written as DNA, the CDR3 is TGTGCCAGCAGTTTACTGACTAGCGGGCGGCGTGGGAGGGGTGAGCAGTTCTTC. This codes for CASSLLTSGRRGRGEQFF. The chain joins TRBV27 to TRBJ2-1, with TRBD2 matching 10 bases. With 2 bases clipped from V and 9 bases from J, the junction kept 16 bases outside the gene matches. Germline V gene lookup returns CDR1 MNHEY and CDR2 SMNVEV (reference sequence). The CDR3 covers 18 residues.

This clonotype was seen more than once but under ten times. The genes are TRBV12-3 or TRBV12-4 and TRBJ2-6; weak D call: TRBD1 (6 bases). The CDR3 extends over 14 amino acids. Deletions cut 7 bases from V and 12 bases from J, with 19 bases between. The CDR3 DNA follows: TGTGCCAGCACCACACTCAGGGGTCAGGGCGTCCTGACTTTC. It specifies CASTTLRGQGVLTF.